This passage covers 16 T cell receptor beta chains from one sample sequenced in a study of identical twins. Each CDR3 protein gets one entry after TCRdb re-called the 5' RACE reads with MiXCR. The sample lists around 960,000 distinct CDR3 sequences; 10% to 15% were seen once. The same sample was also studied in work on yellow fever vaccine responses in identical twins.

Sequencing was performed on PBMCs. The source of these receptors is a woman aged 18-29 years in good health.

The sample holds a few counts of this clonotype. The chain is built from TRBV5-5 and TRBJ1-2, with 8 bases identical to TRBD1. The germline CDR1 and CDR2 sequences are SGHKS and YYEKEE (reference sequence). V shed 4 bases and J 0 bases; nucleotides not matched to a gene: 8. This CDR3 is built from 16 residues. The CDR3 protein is CASSTGQGSSNYGYTF. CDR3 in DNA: TGTGCCAGCAGCACCGGACAGGGAAGTTCTAACTATGGCTACACCTTC.

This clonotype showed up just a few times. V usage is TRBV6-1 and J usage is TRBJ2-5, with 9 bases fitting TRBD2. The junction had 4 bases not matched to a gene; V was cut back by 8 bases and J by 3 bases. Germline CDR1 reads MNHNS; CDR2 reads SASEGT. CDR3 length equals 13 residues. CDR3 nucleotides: TGTGCCAGCCGAAGCGGGGGGAAAGAGACCCAGTACTTC. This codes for CASRSGGKETQYF.

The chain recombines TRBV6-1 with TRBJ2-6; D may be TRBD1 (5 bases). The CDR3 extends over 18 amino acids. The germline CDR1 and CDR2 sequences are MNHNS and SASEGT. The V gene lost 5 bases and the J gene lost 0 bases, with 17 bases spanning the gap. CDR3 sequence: CASSPDSPRYSGANVLTF. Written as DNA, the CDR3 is TGTGCCAGCAGTCCTGACAGTCCCCGTTACTCTGGGGCCAACGTCCTGACTTTC.

The CDR3: CSARGHPIPYRDGYTF. In DNA form, the CDR3 reads TGCAGTGCTAGAGGACACCCGATACCTTACAGGGACGGCTACACCTTC. This chain joins TRBV20-1 and TRBJ1-2; possibly TRBD1 for D (6 bases). The germline gives CDR1 DFQATT, CDR2 SNEGSKA (reference sequence). Trimming left V 1 base short and J 8 bases short, with 23 bases between. The CDR3 contains 16 residues.

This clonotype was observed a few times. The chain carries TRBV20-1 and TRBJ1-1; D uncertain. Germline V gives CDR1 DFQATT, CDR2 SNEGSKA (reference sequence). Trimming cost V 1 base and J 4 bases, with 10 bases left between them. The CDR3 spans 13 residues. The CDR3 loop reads CSARGTMVTEAFF. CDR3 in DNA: TGCAGTGCTAGAGGAACCATGGTCACTGAAGCTTTCTTT.

The CDR3, as DNA: TGTGCCACCAGTTCCAGGGGGGCCACTGAAGCTTTCTTT. Amino acids: CATSSRGATEAFF. V usage is TRBV24-1 and J usage is TRBJ1-1; 7 nucleotides match TRBD1. The length of the CDR3 is 13 residues. Germline trimming cut 6 bases from V and 4 bases from J; bases unmatched to any gene: 4. Germline CDR1 reads KGHDR; CDR2 reads SFDVKD.

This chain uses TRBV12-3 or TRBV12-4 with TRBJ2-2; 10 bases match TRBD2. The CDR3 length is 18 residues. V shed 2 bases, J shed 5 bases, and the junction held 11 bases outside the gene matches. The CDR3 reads CASSLRPAGGRGTGELFF. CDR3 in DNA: TGTGCCAGCAGTTTAAGGCCAGCGGGAGGGCGAGGGACCGGGGAGCTGTTTTTT.

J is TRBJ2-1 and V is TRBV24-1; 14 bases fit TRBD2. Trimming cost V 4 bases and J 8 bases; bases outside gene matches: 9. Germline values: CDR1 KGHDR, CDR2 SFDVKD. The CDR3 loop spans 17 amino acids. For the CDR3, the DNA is TGTGCCACCAGTGACCGTGGGACTAGCGGGAGTAGGGATGAGCAGTTCTTC. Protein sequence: CATSDRGTSGSRDEQFF.

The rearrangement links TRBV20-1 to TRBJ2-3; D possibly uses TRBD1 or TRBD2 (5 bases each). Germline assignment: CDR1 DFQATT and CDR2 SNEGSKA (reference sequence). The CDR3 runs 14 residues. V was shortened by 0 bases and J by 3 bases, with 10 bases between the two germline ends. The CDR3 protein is CSARDRGRTDTQYF. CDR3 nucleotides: TGCAGTGCTAGAGATCGGGGACGGACAGATACGCAGTATTTT.

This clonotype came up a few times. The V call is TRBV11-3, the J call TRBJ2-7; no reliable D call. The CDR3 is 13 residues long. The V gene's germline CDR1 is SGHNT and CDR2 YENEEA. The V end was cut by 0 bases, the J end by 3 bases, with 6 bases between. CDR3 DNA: TGTGCCAGCAGCTTAGAACGGAACTACGAGCAGTACTTC. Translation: CASSLERNYEQYF.

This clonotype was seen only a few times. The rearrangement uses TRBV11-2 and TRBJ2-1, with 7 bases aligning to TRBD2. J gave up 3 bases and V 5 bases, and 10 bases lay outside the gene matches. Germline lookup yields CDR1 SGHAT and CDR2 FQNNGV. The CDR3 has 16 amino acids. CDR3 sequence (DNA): TGTGCCAGCAGCCCGCTCACCGGGACTAACTACAATGAGCAGTTCTTC. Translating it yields CASSPLTGTNYNEQFF.

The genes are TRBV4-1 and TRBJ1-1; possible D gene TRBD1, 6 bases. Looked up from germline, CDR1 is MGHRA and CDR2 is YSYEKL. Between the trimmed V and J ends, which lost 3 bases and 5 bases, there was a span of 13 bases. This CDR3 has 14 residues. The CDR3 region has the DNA TGCGCCAGCAGCCAGGGACAATTGGGGACTGAAGCTTTCTTT. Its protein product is CASSQGQLGTEAFF.

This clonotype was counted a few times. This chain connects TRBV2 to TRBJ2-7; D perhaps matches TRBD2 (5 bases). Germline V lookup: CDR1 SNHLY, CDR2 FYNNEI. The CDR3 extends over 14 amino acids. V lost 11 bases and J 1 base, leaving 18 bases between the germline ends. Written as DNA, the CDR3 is TGTGCCGTATACTCGCGGGTGCATTCCTACGAGCAGTACTTC. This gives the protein CAVYSRVHSYEQYF.

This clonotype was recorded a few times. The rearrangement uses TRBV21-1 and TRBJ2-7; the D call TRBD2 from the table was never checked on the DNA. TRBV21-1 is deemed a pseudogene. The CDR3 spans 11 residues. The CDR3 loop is CASASSGEDHV. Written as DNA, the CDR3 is TGTGCCAGCGCCTCCTCGGGGGAGGATCACGTC.

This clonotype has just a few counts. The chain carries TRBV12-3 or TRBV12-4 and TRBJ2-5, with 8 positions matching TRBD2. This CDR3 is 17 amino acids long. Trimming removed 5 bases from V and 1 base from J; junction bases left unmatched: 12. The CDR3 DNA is TGTGCCAGCAGTCCCGGGACTAGTGGGGGCACCCAAGAGACCCAGTACTTC. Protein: CASSPGTSGGTQETQYF.

In DNA form, the CDR3 reads TGTGCCAGCAGTGAATTAGGTTTAGGTGAGCAGTTCTTC. Translated, it gives CASSELGLGEQFF. This sequence joins TRBV2 and TRBJ2-1; no firm D call. The germline V gene has CDR1 SNHLY and CDR2 FYNNEI. Trimming left V 2 bases short and J 9 bases short, with 11 bases between. This CDR3 is 13 amino acids long.